The clone carrying this TCR beta chain has a handful of counts. This sample is drawn from a study of regulatory T cells in long-lasting Graves disease. The time point was: newly diagnosed GD, antithyroid drugs for less than 3 months. PBMC RNA was the source of the TCR library. Arm-PCR of CDR3 regions and iRepertoire HTBI primers were the basis on which TCR beta libraries were built. TCRdb reanalysed the multiplex PCR reads using MiXCR and keeps one entry per CDR3 protein. The sample contains around 500,000 distinct CDR3 sequences, about 12% of which appear only once. With V trimmed by 0 bases and J by 7 bases, 24 bases remained unmatched. The germline CDR1 and CDR2 sequences are MNHNY and SVGAGI (reference sequence). The CDR3 covers 21 residues. This sample also appeared in a second study, on T cells in Graves' hyperthyroidism and ophthalmopathy. This second study says: HTBI primers were used for first-round RT-PCR of the TCR CDR3.

The specimen comprised peripheral blood mononuclear cells (PBMCs), sampled at new diagnosis, from a patient treated with antithyroid drugs. V usage is TRBV6-6 and J usage is TRBJ2-1, with TRBD1 matching over 7 bases. This clonotype was sampled from a woman aged 30 to 39 with Graves disease. The CDR3, as DNA: TGTGCCAGCAGTTACTCGAGGTGGAAAGACAGGGAACACTTTGCCTCTAATGAGCAGTTCTTC. It translates to CASSYSRWKDREHFASNEQFF.